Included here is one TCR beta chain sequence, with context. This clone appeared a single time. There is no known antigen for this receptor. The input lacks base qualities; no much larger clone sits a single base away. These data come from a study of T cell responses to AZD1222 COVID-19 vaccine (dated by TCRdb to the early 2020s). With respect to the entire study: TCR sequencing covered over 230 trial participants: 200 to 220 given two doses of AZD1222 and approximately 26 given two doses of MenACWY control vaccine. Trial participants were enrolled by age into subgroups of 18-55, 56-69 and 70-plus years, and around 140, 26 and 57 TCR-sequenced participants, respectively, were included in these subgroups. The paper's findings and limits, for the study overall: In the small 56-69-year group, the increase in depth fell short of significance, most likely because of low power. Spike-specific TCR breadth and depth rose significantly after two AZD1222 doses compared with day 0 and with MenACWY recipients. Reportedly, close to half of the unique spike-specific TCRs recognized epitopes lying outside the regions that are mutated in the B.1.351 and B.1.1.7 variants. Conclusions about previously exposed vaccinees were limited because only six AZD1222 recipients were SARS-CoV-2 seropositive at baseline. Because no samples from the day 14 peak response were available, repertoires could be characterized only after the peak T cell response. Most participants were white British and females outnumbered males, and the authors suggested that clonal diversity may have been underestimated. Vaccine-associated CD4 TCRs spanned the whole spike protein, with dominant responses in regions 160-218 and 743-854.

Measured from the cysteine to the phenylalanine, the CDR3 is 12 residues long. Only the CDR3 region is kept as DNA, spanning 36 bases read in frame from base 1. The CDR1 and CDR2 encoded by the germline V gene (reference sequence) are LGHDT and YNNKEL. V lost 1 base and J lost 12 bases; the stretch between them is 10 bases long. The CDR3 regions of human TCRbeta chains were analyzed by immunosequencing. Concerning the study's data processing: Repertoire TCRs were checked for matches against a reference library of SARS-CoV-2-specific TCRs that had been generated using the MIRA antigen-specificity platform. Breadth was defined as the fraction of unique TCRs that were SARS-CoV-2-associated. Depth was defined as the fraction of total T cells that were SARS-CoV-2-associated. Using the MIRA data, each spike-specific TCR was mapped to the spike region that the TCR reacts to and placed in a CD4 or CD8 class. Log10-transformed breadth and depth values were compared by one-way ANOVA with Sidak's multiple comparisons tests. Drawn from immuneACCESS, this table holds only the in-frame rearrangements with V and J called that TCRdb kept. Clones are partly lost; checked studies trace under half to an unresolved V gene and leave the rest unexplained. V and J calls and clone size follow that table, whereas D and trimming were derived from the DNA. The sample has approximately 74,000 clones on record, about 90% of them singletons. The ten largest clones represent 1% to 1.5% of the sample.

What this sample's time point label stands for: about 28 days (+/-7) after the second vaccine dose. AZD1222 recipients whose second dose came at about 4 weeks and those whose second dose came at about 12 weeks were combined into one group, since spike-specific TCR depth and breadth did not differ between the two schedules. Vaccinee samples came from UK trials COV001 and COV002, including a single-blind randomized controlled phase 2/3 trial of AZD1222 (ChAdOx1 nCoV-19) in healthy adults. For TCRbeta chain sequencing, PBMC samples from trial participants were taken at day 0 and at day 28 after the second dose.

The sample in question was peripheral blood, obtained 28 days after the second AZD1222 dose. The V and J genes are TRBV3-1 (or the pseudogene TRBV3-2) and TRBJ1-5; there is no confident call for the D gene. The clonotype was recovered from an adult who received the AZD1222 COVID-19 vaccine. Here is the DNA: TGTGCCAGCAGCCAAGGTACAAACCTCCAGCATTTT. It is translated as CASSQGTNLQHF.